What follows describes a single TCR beta chain. What it recognizes is unknown. This specimen includes other DNA sequences encoding the same CDR3. The data are from a study of Ad26.COV2.S vaccination and SARS-CoV-2 variants. In the study overall: Intramuscular Ad26.COV2.S doses were given once or twice, 56 days apart. General study results and limits: Across vaccine and placebo recipients, the breadth of non-spike TCRs was similar.

The table came from immunoSEQ multiplex PCR; TCRdb's copy has only in-frame clones and leaves some out. Of roughly 700,000 clones in the sample, roughly 90% were seen once. The treatment was: around 19 received Ad26.COV2.S at low or high dose, single or two shots; about 5 received placebo; per-sample allocation not given. It was on day 63 after the first vaccine or placebo injection that samples were taken. CDR3 length: 13 residues. The V end lost 5 bases, the J end lost 5 bases, and 10 bases lay between the germline ends. Germline CDR1 is SEHNR and CDR2 is FQNEAQ (reference sequence). Specimen: peripheral blood, collected in a trial of Ad26.COV2.S vaccine versus placebo. The clonotype was recovered from a person aged 18 to 65 who received the Ad26.COV2.S COVID-19 vaccine or a placebo. The chain uses TRBV7-9 and TRBJ1-5, with D uncertain. CDR3 nucleotides: TGTGCCAGCAGCCTCGGAGGAGATCAGCCCCAGCATTTT. Protein product: CASSLGGDQPQHF.